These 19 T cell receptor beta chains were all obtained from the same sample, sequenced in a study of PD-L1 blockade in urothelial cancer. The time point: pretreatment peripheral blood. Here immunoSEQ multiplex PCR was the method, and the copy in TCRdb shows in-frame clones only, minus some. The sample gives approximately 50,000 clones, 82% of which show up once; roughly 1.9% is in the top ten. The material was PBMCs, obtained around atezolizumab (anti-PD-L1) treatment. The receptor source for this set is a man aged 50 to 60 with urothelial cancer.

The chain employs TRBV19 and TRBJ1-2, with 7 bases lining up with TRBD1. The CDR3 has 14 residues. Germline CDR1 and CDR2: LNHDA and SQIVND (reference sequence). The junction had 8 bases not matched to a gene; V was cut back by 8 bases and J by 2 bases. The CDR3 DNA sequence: TGTGCCAGTGATCCTCGGGGACAGAACTATGGCTACACCTTC. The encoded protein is CASDPRGQNYGYTF.

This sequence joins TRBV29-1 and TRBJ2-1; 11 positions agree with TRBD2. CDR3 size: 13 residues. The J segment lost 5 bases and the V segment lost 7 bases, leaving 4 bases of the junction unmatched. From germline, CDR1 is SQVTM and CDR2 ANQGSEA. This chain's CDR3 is CSAGTSGHNEQFF. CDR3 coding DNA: TGCAGCGCTGGGACTAGCGGTCACAATGAGCAGTTCTTC.

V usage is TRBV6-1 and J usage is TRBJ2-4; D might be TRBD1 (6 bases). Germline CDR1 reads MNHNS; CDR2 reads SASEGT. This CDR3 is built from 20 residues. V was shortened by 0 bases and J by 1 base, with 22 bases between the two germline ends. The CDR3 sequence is CASSEARTEGSPVAKNIQYF. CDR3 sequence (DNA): TGTGCCAGCAGTGAAGCCCGGACAGAAGGTTCCCCGGTCGCCAAAAACATTCAGTACTTC.

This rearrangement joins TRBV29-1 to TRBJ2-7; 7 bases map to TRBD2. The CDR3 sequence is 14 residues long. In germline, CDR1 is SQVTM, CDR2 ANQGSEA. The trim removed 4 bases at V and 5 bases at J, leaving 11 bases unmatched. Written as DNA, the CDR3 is TGCAGCGTTGGGGTCGGGGGGACCTTCCACGAGCAGTACTTC. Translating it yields CSVGVGGTFHEQYF.

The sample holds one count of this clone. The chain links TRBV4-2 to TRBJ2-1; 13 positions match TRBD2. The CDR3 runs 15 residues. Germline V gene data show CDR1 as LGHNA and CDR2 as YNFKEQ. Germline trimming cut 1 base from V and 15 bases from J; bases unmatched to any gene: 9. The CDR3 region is CASSQVGTSGRDLFF. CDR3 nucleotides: TGTGCCAGCAGCCAAGTTGGAACTAGCGGGAGGGATTTGTTCTTC.

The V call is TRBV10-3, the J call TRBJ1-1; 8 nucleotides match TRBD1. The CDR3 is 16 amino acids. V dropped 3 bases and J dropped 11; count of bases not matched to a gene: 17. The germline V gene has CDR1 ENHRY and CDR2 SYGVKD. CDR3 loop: CAISELNLHKDREAFF. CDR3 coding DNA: TGTGCCATCAGTGAACTAAACCTTCATAAGGACAGGGAGGCTTTCTTT.

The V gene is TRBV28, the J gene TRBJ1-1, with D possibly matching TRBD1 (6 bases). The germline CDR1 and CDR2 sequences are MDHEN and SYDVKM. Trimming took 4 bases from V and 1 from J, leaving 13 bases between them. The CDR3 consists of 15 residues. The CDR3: CASSSTGGGNTEAFF. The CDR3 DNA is TGTGCCAGCAGTTCGACAGGCGGAGGGAACACTGAAGCTTTCTTT.

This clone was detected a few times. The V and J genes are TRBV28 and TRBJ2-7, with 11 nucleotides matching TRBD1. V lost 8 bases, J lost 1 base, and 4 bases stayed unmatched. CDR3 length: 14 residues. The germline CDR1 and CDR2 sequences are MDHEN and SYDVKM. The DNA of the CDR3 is TGTGCCAGCTGGGGGACAGGGGGTTCCTACGAGCAGTACGTC. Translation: CASWGTGGSYEQYV.

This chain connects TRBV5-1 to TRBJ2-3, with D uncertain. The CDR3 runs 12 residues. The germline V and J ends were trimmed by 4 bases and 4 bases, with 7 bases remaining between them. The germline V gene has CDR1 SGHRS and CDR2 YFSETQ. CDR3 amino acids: CASSINSDTQYF. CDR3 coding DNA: TGCGCCAGCAGCATAAATTCAGATACGCAGTATTTT.

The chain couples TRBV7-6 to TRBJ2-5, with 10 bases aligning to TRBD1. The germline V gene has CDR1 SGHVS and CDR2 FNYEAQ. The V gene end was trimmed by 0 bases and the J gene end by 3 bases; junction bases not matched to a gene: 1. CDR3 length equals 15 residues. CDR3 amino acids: CASSLAGTGEETQYF. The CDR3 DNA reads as TGTGCCAGCAGCTTAGCGGGGACAGGGGAAGAGACCCAGTACTTC.

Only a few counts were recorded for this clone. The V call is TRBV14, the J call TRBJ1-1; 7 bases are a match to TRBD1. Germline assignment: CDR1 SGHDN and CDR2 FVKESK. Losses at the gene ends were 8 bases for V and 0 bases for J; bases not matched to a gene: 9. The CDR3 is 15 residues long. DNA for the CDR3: TGTGCCAGCGGGAGAGGGGGCCTCATGAACACTGAAGCTTTCTTT. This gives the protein CASGRGGLMNTEAFF.

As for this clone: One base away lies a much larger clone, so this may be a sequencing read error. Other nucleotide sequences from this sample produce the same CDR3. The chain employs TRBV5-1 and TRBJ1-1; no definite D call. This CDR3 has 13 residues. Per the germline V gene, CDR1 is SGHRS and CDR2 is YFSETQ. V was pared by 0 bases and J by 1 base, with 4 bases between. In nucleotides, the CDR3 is TGCGCCAGCAGCTTGGCCCAGAACACTGAAGCTTTCTTT. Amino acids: CASSLAQNTEAFF.

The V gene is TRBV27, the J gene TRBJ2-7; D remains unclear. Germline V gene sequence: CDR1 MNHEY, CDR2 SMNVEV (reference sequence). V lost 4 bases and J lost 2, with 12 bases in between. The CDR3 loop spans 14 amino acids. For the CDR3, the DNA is TGTGCCAGCAGTTCGGTCCTAACTACCTACGAGCAGTACTTC. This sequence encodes CASSSVLTTYEQYF.

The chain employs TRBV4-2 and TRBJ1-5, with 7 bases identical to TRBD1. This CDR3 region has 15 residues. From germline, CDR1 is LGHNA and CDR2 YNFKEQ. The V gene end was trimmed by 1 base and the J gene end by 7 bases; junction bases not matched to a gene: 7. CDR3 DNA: TGTGCCAGCAGCCAAGGCGACAGGGAAGAACAGCCCCAGCATTTT. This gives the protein CASSQGDREEQPQHF.

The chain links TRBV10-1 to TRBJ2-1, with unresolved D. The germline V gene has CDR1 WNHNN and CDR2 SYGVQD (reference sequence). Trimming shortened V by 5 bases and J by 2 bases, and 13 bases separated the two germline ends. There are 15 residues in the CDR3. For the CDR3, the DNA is TGCGCCAGCAGTCCTAGAGTCCCGACCTACAATGAGCAGTTCTTC. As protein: CASSPRVPTYNEQFF.

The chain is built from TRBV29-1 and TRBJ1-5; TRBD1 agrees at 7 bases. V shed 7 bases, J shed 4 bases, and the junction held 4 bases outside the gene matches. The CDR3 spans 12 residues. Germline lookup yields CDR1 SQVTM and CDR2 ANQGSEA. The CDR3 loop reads CSAGTVNQPQHF. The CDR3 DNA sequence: TGCAGCGCCGGGACAGTTAATCAGCCCCAGCATTTT.

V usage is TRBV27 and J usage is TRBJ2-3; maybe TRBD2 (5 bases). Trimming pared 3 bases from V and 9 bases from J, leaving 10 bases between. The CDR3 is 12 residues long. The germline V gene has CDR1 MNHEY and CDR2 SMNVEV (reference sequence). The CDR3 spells CASSLRTGTQYF. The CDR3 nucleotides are TGTGCCAGCAGTTTGAGGACGGGGACGCAGTATTTT.

The CDR3 region has the DNA TGCGCCAGCAGCTTCGGTAGGGGGTCAGGAAACACCATATATTTT. Protein product: CASSFGRGSGNTIYF. The chain is built from TRBV5-1 and TRBJ1-3, with D possibly being TRBD1 (6 bases). Between the trimmed V and J ends, which lost 2 bases and 4 bases, there was a span of 13 bases. The CDR3 sequence is 15 residues long. The germline gives CDR1 SGHRS, CDR2 YFSETQ.

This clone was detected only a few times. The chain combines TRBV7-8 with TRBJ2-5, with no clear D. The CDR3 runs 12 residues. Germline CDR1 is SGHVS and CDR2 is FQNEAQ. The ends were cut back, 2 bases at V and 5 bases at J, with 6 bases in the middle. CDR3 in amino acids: CASSLSRETQYF. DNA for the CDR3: TGTGCCAGCAGCTTATCGCGGGAGACCCAGTACTTC.